Following are 10 T cell receptor beta chains from one sample sequenced in a study of PD-L1 blockade in urothelial cancer. The protocol was immunoSEQ multiplex PCR, while the TCRdb copy is restricted to in-frame clones and leaves out a portion. The sample yields 38,000 or so clones, about 83% seen once. Sequenced material: PBMCs, taken around atezolizumab (anti-PD-L1) treatment. These receptors originate from a man aged 60 to 69 with urothelial cancer.

The gene calls are TRBV7-2 and TRBJ1-5; 9 bases are a match to TRBD1. The J segment lost 5 bases and the V segment lost 5 bases, leaving 4 bases of the junction unmatched. The CDR3 consists of 14 residues. The germline CDR1 and CDR2 sequences are SGHTA and FQGNSA. The CDR3 loop reads CASSLQGAYQPQHF. CDR3 DNA sequence: TGTGCCAGCAGCCTACAGGGGGCTTATCAGCCCCAGCATTTT.

The V call is TRBV2, the J call TRBJ2-7, with unresolved D. There are 12 residues in the CDR3. V lost 8 bases and J lost 0, with 8 bases in between. Germline-derived CDR1 and CDR2 are SNHLY and FYNNEI. The chain's CDR3 is CASVQSSYEQYF. Here the CDR3 DNA reads TGTGCCAGCGTACAGAGCTCCTACGAGCAGTACTTC.

The chain couples TRBV7-2 to TRBJ1-5; weak D call: TRBD1 (6 bases). Trimming cost V 7 bases and J 5 bases, with 12 bases left between them. The length of the CDR3 is 13 residues. CDR1 and CDR2 from the germline V gene are SGHTA and FQGNSA. CDR3 coding DNA: TGTGCCAGCACCAAAGGGGGATATCAGCCCCAGCATTTT. It translates to CASTKGGYQPQHF.

DNA for the CDR3: TGTGCCTGGGGACAGGGCGCCGAAAAACTGTTTTTT. Its protein is CAWGQGAEKLFF. The chain couples TRBV30 to TRBJ1-4; 8 nucleotides agree with TRBD1. The CDR3 has 12 amino acids. Germline CDR1 and CDR2: GTSNPN and SVGIG (reference sequence). V dropped 5 bases and J dropped 8; count of bases not matched to a gene: 4. The complete variable domain, with remaining parts taken from reference TRBV30 and TRBJ1-4, reads SQTIHQWPATLVQPVGSPLSLECTVEGTSNPNLYWYRQAAGRGLQLLFYSVGIGQISSEVPQNLSASRPQDRQFILSSKKLLLSDSGFYLCAWGQGAEKLFFGSGTQLSVL.

This chain connects TRBV10-3 to TRBJ2-1; TRBD1 matches at 9 bases. Germline CDR1 reads ENHRY; CDR2 reads SYGVKD. CDR3 length: 13 amino acids. Trimming at V came to 4 bases and at J to 12 bases, leaving 7 bases not matched to a gene. CDR3 coding DNA: TGTGCCATCAGTGGGGACAGGGTAGGTGGGCAGTTCTTC. Translated: CAISGDRVGGQFF.

V and J are TRBV2 and TRBJ2-1, with a tentative D call TRBD2 (6 bases). Germline CDR1 SNHLY, CDR2 FYNNEI. The CDR3 is 13 residues long. V gave up 6 bases and J gave up 15 bases, with 21 bases separating them. DNA of the CDR3: TGTGCCAGCAGAAGCAGTCTAGCGCCACCATGGTTCTTC. Amino acid sequence: CASRSSLAPPWFF.

The chain links TRBV5-1 to TRBJ2-7, with 9 bases aligning to TRBD1. This CDR3 has 16 amino acids. Germline CDR1 reads SGHRS; CDR2 reads YFSETQ. Trimming cost V 4 bases and J 6 bases; bases outside gene matches: 14. The CDR3 bases are TGCGCCAGCAGCGCAAAAACCGGGACAGGGAGGTCCGAGCAGTACTTC. Protein: CASSAKTGTGRSEQYF.

J is TRBJ1-3 and V is TRBV7-9; no clear D gene. The V gene lost 8 bases and the J gene lost 1 base, with 15 bases spanning the gap. This CDR3 comprises 15 residues. The V gene's germline CDR1 is SEHNR and CDR2 FQNEAQ (reference sequence). The CDR3 region is CASSTEGFSGNTIYF. CDR3 nucleotide sequence: TGTGCCAGCTCGACGGAGGGCTTTTCTGGAAACACCATATATTTT.

In DNA, the CDR3 is TGTGCCAGCAGCAATAGAGGACAGGGGGCCTCCTACGAGCAGTACTTC. The encoded protein is CASSNRGQGASYEQYF. The chain joins TRBV7-8 to TRBJ2-7; 11 positions agree with TRBD1. Germline V gene sequence: CDR1 SGHVS, CDR2 FQNEAQ. V dropped 5 bases and J dropped 0; count of bases not matched to a gene: 6. The CDR3 spans 16 residues.

V usage is TRBV5-1 and J usage is TRBJ2-1; 13 bases fit TRBD2. In germline, CDR1 is SGHRS, CDR2 YFSETQ. V lost 1 base, J lost 3 bases, and 13 bases stayed unmatched. The CDR3 runs to 20 residues. The CDR3: CASSLTTVFGLAGVYNEQFF. In nucleotides, the CDR3 is TGCGCCAGCAGCTTGACTACGGTCTTCGGACTAGCGGGAGTCTACAATGAGCAGTTCTTC.